This T cell receptor (beta chain) was captured by sequencing in a study of metastatic and nonmetastatic thyroid tumors. TCRdb re-analyzed the PCR reads using MiXCR. The table records about 31,000 clones, roughly 20% of them present only once. The entire patient cohort was treatment-naive prior to thyroid surgery. CDR1 is DFQATT and CDR2 is SNEGSKA in the germline V gene (reference sequence). V lost 0 bases and J lost 10; bases outside the gene matches: 24. The CDR3 has 19 amino acids. J is TRBJ2-1 and V is TRBV20-1; 7 positions agree with TRBD2. The receptor was isolated from a female donor with papillary thyroid cancer or a benign thyroid nodule (not recorded which). Some clones in this sample may be carry-over from other donors' samples. Specimen: blood. CDR3 sequence (DNA): TGCAGTGCTAGAGATCTGCTTGTTTTTGGGCGGGAGCCCTCCGGGGAGCAGTTCTTC. It codes for CSARDLLVFGREPSGEQFF.